This T cell receptor (beta chain) stems from a study of blood T cells in healthy people across ages. With a J-beta primer mix and a sample-barcoded 5' primer, a second PCR ran roughly 6 to 12 cycles. From the 5' RACE reads, TCRdb called clonotypes with MiXCR, one entry per CDR3 protein. The sample carries some 800,000 distinct CDR3 sequences, about 42% recorded once. The CDR3 is 15 amino acids. CDR1 is SGHDT and CDR2 is YYEEEE in the germline V gene. V gave up 3 bases and J gave up 4 bases; unmatched junction bases: 5. The clonotype comes from a man aged 55 to 70 in good health. This chain joins TRBV5-6 and TRBJ2-5; 11 nucleotides match TRBD2. Sequencing input: blood. In DNA form, the CDR3 reads TGTGCCAGCAGCTCGGGACTAGCGGAAGTAGAGACCCAGTACTTC. Protein: CASSSGLAEVETQYF.